A single sample gave rise to the 8 T cell receptor beta chains below, sequenced in a study of T cell responses to AZD1222 COVID-19 vaccine. Assay used: immunoSEQ multiplex PCR; TCRdb lists only in-frame clones, some missing. The profile shows 120,000 to 150,000 clones, roughly 87% of them singletons. The material sequenced was peripheral blood, taken 28 days after the second AZD1222 dose. The receptors were gathered from an adult who received the AZD1222 COVID-19 vaccine.

The rearrangement links TRBV5-6 to TRBJ1-1; no clear D gene. With 1 base removed from V and 1 base from J, the gap between germline ends came to 8 bases. Germline V lookup: CDR1 SGHDT, CDR2 YYEEEE. The CDR3 runs to 14 residues. The CDR3 spells CASSLSWTNTEAFF. The CDR3 DNA sequence: TGTGCCAGCAGCTTGTCGTGGACGAACACTGAAGCTTTCTTT.

The chain employs TRBV3-1 (or the pseudogene TRBV3-2) and TRBJ1-1; unclear D gene. The V and J ends lost 0 bases and 3 bases respectively, with 8 bases between them. The CDR3 length is 14 residues. The germline V gene has CDR1 LGHDT and CDR2 YNNKEL (reference sequence). The CDR3 reads CASSQEAADTEAFF. The CDR3 DNA reads TGTGCCAGCAGCCAAGAGGCGGCGGACACTGAAGCTTTCTTT.

The chain joins TRBV19 to TRBJ1-6, with a tentative D call TRBD1 (5 bases). Germline CDR1 and CDR2: LNHDA and SQIVND (reference sequence). The CDR3 is 13 residues long. The V gene lost 5 bases and the J gene lost 9 bases, with 11 bases spanning the gap. CDR3 in amino acids: CASSPQGTSPLHF. The CDR3 DNA reads TGTGCCAGTAGTCCCCAGGGTACTTCACCCCTCCACTTT.

The chain uses TRBV3-1 (or the pseudogene TRBV3-2) and TRBJ1-2; D not resolved. This CDR3 is built from 12 residues. Germline-derived CDR1 and CDR2 are LGHDT and YNNKEL (reference sequence). V gave up 3 bases and J gave up 6 bases, with 8 bases separating them. The CDR3 nucleotides are TGTGCCAGCAGCCAGGGCCGGAATGGCTACACCTTC. Amino acid sequence: CASSQGRNGYTF.

This chain connects TRBV6-4 to TRBJ2-7; TRBD2 might be the D (5 bases). Trimming took 3 bases from V and 10 from J, leaving 19 bases between them. Looked up from germline, CDR1 is MRHNA and CDR2 is SNTAGT. This CDR3 is 14 amino acids long. The CDR3 here is CASSEASGSEFQYF. The CDR3 bases are TGTGCCAGCAGTGAGGCCTCGGGGTCAGAGTTTCAGTACTTC.

This chain joins TRBV2 and TRBJ2-2, with 9 bases identical to TRBD2. From germline, CDR1 is SNHLY and CDR2 FYNNEI. CDR3 length equals 15 residues. Unmatched junction bases numbered 10, after V lost 10 bases and J lost 4 bases. The CDR3 nucleotides are TGTGCCACTCGACTGGGACTAGCTGCCACCGGGGAGCTGTTTTTT. Translation: CATRLGLAATGELFF.

This clone was counted a few times. This chain's CDR3 is CASSLRSSGYTF. CDR3 DNA sequence: TGTGCCAGCAGTCTCCGATCTAGCGGCTACACCTTC. The chain links TRBV12-3 or TRBV12-4 to TRBJ1-2; D is ambiguous. This CDR3 contains 12 residues. V lost 5 bases, J lost 8 bases, and 12 bases lay in between.

J is TRBJ1-1 and V is TRBV6-5; D possibly corresponds to TRBD1 (6 bases). Germline V gene sequence: CDR1 MNHEY, CDR2 SVGAGI. CDR3 size: 15 residues. V was trimmed by 4 bases and J by 3 bases, leaving 15 bases between them. The DNA for the CDR3 is TGTGCCAGCAGTTTCTCAGGGGAAGGTGACACTGAAGCTTTCTTT. This sequence encodes CASSFSGEGDTEAFF.